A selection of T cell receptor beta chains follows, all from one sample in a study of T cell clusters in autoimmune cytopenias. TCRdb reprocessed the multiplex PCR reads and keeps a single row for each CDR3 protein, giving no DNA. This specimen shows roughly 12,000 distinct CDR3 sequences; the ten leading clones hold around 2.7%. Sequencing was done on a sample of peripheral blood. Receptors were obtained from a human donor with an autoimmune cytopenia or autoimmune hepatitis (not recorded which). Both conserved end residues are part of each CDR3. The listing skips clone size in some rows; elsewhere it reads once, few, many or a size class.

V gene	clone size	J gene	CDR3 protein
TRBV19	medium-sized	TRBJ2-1	CASSLGRYNEQFF
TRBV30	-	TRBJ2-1	CAWSRDRGLNEQFF
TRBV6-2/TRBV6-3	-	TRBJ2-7	CASSLTGTDPHEQYF
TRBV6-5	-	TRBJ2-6	CASSFWAVPSGANVLTF
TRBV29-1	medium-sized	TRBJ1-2	CSVDHSRYGYTF
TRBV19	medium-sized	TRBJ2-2	CASKLGRPNTGELFF
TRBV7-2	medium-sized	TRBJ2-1	CASSLGTSGTEQFF
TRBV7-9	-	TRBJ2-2	CASTVRVVGRASGTGELFF
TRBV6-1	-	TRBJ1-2	CASTRTGGLTSNYGYTF
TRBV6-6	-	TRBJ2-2	CASSSEGDMNTGELFF
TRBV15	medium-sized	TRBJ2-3	CATSRDGTSRGTDTQYF
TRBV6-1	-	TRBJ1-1	CASSGNSEAFF
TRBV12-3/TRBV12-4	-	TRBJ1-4	CASSSTSMANEKLFF
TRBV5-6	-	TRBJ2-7	CASSRGTSYYEQYF
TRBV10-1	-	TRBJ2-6	CASSDGFSGANVLTF
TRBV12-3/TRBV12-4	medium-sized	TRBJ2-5	CASSLGQYQETQYF
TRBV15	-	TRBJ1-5	CATSRDLQKNQPQHF
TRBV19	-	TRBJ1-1	CASSMRASRAFF
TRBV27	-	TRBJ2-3	CASSLSSWDTQYF
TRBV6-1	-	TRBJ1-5	CASSETPQPQHF
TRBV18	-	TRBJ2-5	CASSPRQSETQYF
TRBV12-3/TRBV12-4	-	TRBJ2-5	CASSLGGGEETQYF
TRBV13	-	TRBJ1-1	CASRGQGWNTEAFF
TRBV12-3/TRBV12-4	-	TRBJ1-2	CASSPRITYGYTF
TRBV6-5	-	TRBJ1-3	CASSYGGLGNTIYF
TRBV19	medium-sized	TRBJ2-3	CASNSGTAYTDTQYF
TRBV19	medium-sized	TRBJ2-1	CASSITGRSYNEQFF
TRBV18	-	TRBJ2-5	CASSPPGLAGETQYF
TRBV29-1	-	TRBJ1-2	CSVDLATAALSYGYTF
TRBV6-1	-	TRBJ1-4	CASRGRPDEKLFF
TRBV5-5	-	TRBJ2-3	CASSFLQGNTDTQYF
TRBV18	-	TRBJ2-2	CASSRQGGGANTGELFF
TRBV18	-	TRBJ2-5	CASSPEGRTETQYF
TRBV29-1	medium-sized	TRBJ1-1	CSAIRQGDTEAFF
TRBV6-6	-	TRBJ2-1	CASSYLNEQFF
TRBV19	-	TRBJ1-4	CASSHPGGNLLFF
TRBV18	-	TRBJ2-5	CASSPPGLAGEWWEETQYF
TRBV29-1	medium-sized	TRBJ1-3	CSVEVSGTGNTIYF
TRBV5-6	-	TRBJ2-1	CASRATGQTVYNEQFF
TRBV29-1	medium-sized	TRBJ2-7	CSVADPGQGSYEQYF